This T cell receptor (beta chain) was captured by sequencing in a study of CD8 T cells in Susac syndrome. With respect to this clonotype: Antigen specificity is unknown.

General observations from the study: Regarding the TCR sequencing and HLA analysis, the study admitted that a relatively small number of individuals were involved.

Random hexamers served to reverse transcribe roughly 0.5 to 1 ug RNA. The amplification used immunoSEQ multiplex PCR on TCR beta CDR3; it spanned 54 Vbeta and 13 Jbeta. TCRdb called the immunoSEQ multiplex PCR reads again in MiXCR, with one record for every CDR3 protein. This sample has tens of thousands of distinct CDR3 sequences, with around 96% found just once. The sequence derives from a human donor with Susac syndrome. The source material was CD8+ T cells from PBMCs.

In nucleotides, the CDR3 is TGTGCCAGCTCCGCCTGGGTGGATGAAAAACTGTTTTTT. This sequence encodes CASSAWVDEKLFF. The chain carries TRBV27 and TRBJ1-4, with D hard to call. CDR3 size: 13 residues. Germline-derived CDR1 and CDR2 are MNHEY and SMNVEV (reference sequence). Trimming pared 8 bases from V and 6 bases from J, leaving 13 bases between. The variable domain in full, with the rest retrieved from reference TRBV27 and TRBJ1-4, is EAQVTQNPRYLITVTGKKLTVTCSQNMNHEYMSWYRQDPGLGLRQIYYSMNVEVTDKGDVPEGYKVSRKEKRNFPLILESPSPNQTSLYFCASSAWVDEKLFFGSGTQLSVL.